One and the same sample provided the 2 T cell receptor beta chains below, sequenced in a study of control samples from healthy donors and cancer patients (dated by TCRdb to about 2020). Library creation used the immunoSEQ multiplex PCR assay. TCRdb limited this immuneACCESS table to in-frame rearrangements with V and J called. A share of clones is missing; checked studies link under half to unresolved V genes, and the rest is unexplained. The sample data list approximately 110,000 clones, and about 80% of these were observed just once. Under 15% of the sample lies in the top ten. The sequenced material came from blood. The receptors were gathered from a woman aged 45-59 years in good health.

The CDR3 nucleotides read TGTGCCAGCAGTTACTCGGGGTCGATGGGGCAGCCCCAGCATTTT. It is translated as CASSYSGSMGQPQHF. This chain connects TRBV6-5 to TRBJ1-5; no clear D gene. The CDR3 length is 15 residues. Trimming shortened V by 0 bases and J by 7 bases, and 13 bases separated the two germline ends. In germline, CDR1 is MNHEY, CDR2 SVGAGI.

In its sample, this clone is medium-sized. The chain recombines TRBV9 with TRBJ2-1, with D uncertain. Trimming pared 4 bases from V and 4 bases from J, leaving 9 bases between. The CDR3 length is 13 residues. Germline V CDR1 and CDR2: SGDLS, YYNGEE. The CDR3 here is CASSPNLYNEQFF. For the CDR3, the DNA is TGTGCCAGCAGCCCCAACTTGTACAATGAGCAGTTCTTC.